The 32 T cell receptor beta chains listed next were all sequenced from one sample in a study of blood T cells in healthy people across ages. It was with a sample-barcoded 5' primer and a J-beta primer mix that a second PCR of about 6 to 12 cycles was run. TCRdb reanalysed the 5' RACE reads using MiXCR and keeps one entry per CDR3 protein. The repertoire has 850,000 to 1,100,000 distinct CDR3 sequences, under 40% of them found once; the top ten carry approximately 14%. Material for sequencing was blood. These receptors were collected from a man between 18 and 35 years old in good health.

A few counts support this clonotype. The chain has TRBV5-1 and TRBJ2-1, with 12 bases matching TRBD2. The CDR3 spans 16 residues. Germline-derived CDR1 and CDR2 are SGHRS and YFSETQ. The ends lost 4 bases at V and 4 bases at J; junction bases unmatched: 6. The CDR3, as DNA: TGCGCCAGCAGCCCCAAACTAGCGGGGGGATACAATGAGCAGTTCTTC. Translating gives CASSPKLAGGYNEQFF. The complete variable domain, with remaining parts taken from reference TRBV5-1 and TRBJ2-1, reads KAGVTQTPRYLIKTRGQQVTLSCSPISGHRSVSWYQQTPGQGLQFLFEYFSETQRNKGNFPGRFSGRQFSNSRSEMNVSTLELGDSALYLCASSPKLAGGYNEQFFGPGTRLTVL.

This clonotype was picked up a small number of times. The CDR3 DNA sequence: TGTGCCAGCAGTTACTCGCGGGACAGGGAAGCGAACACCGGGGAGCTGTTTTTT. This gives the protein CASSYSRDREANTGELFF. V gene TRBV6-5 combines with J gene TRBJ2-2; 9 nucleotides line up with TRBD1. The CDR3 covers 18 residues. Germline assignment: CDR1 MNHEY and CDR2 SVGAGI. The V gene end was trimmed by 0 bases and the J gene end by 0 bases; junction bases not matched to a gene: 5.

The sample holds a few counts of this clonotype. This chain connects TRBV6-2 or TRBV6-3 to TRBJ2-3; 9 bases are shared with TRBD2. The CDR3 extends over 16 amino acids. V lost 6 bases and J lost 3; bases outside the gene matches: 10. CDR1 MNHEY and CDR2 SVGEGT come from the germline V gene. The CDR3 reads CASSPELAGLTDTQYF. The CDR3 DNA sequence: TGTGCCAGCAGCCCCGAGCTAGCGGGGCTAACAGATACGCAGTATTTT.

This clonotype appeared a few times. Written as DNA, the CDR3 is TGTGCCAGCAGCTTGGTAATCCGAGACGGTAATGAGCAGTTCTTC. Its protein is CASSLVIRDGNEQFF. The chain has TRBV7-9 and TRBJ2-1; the D is unclear. The CDR3 contains 15 residues. The ends were cut back, 3 bases at V and 7 bases at J, with 16 bases in the middle. Germline V gene data show CDR1 as SEHNR and CDR2 as FQNEAQ (reference sequence).

V is TRBV2 and J is TRBJ2-3; 8 bases map to TRBD2. After removal of 5 bases from V and 0 bases from J, the junction contained 4 bases not matched to a gene. The germline V gene has CDR1 SNHLY and CDR2 FYNNEI. CDR3 size: 15 residues. This CDR3 reads CASSKRGPSTDTQYF. CDR3 coding DNA: TGTGCCAGCAGTAAGCGGGGGCCTAGCACAGATACGCAGTATTTT.

This clonotype occurred a few times. The chain uses TRBV12-5 and TRBJ1-6; D not certain. The germline V gene has CDR1 LGHNT and CDR2 FRNRAP. V lost 5 bases to trimming and J lost 9 bases, with 17 bases between them. The CDR3 is made up of 15 amino acids. The CDR3 DNA sequence: TGTGCTAGTGGTGCGTTTGAAAGATCTGGTTCACCCCTCCACTTT. Translating it yields CASGAFERSGSPLHF.

Comments on this clonotype: At one end, the junction sequence differs from germline, possibly due to a read error. The chain employs TRBV7-2 and TRBJ2-5; either TRBD1 or TRBD2 may fit D (5 bases each). There are 15 residues in the CDR3. Germline-derived CDR1 and CDR2 are SGHTA and FQGNSA. DNA of the CDR3: TGTGCCAGCAGCGTAGCTACAGGACTCCAAGAGACCCAGTACTTC. This gives the protein CASSVATGLQETQYF. The full variable domain, rest sourced from reference TRBV7-2 and TRBJ2-5, is GAGVSQSPSNKVTEKGKDVELRCDPISGHTALYWYRQSLGQGLEFLIYFQGNSAPDKSGLPSDRFSAERTGGSVSTLTIQRTQQEDSAVYLCASSVATGLQETQYFGPGTRLLVL.

J is TRBJ2-2 and V is TRBV6-2 or TRBV6-3; no clear D gene. CDR1 MNHEY and CDR2 SVGEGT come from the germline V gene. The CDR3 sequence is 14 residues long. V was cut by 5 bases and J by 4 bases, with 11 bases left in between. Here the CDR3 reads CASSAPLPTGELFF. In DNA form, the CDR3 reads TGTGCCAGCAGTGCCCCCTTGCCCACCGGGGAGCTGTTTTTT.

This clonotype was detected a few times. This chain joins TRBV4-3 and TRBJ1-2, with D perhaps matching TRBD1 (6 bases). There are 18 residues in the CDR3. Germline-derived CDR1 and CDR2 are LGHNA and YSLEER. V was cut by 0 bases and J by 3 bases, with 20 bases left in between. CDR3 loop: CASSQDLAGGRVDYGYTF. CDR3 nucleotide sequence: TGCGCCAGCAGCCAAGATCTAGCTGGGGGCCGAGTTGACTATGGCTACACCTTC.

In this sample, this clonotype turned up a few times. This rearrangement joins TRBV28 to TRBJ2-5; possible D gene TRBD2, 6 bases. V was clipped by 10 bases and J by 5 bases, with 17 bases between them. The CDR3 loop spans 13 amino acids. The germline V gene encodes CDR1 MDHEN and CDR2 SYDVKM. The CDR3 DNA sequence: TGTGCCATTTCTTGGGGGGTAGGCGAGACCCAGTACTTC. Protein product: CAISWGVGETQYF.

J is TRBJ2-3 and V is TRBV20-1, with 9 nucleotides matching TRBD2. The V segment lost 3 bases and the J segment 11 bases; nucleotides outside the gene matches: 15. Germline assignment: CDR1 DFQATT and CDR2 SNEGSKA (reference sequence). There are 15 residues in the CDR3. CDR3 DNA: TGCAGTGCTAGTTCTTGGGACACCGGGACTAGCTTGCAGTATTTT. This sequence encodes CSASSWDTGTSLQYF.

The chain recombines TRBV7-2 with TRBJ2-4; D tentatively fits TRBD1 or TRBD2 (5 bases each). The CDR3 consists of 14 residues. The V end lost 2 bases, the J end lost 8 bases, and 13 bases lay between the germline ends. Germline-derived CDR1 and CDR2 are SGHTA and FQGNSA. The CDR3 nucleotides are TGTGCCAGCAGCTTATGGCTAGGGACGGACATTCAGTACTTC. Translation: CASSLWLGTDIQYF. Full variable domain (rest looked up from reference TRBV7-2 and TRBJ2-4): GAGVSQSPSNKVTEKGKDVELRCDPISGHTALYWYRQSLGQGLEFLIYFQGNSAPDKSGLPSDRFSAERTGGSVSTLTIQRTQQEDSAVYLCASSLWLGTDIQYFGAGTRLSVL.

This chain uses TRBV12-3 or TRBV12-4 with TRBJ1-1; possible D gene TRBD1, 6 bases. V shed 3 bases and J shed 7 bases, with 15 bases lying between them. This CDR3 is 14 amino acids long. In DNA, the CDR3 is TGTGCCAGCAGTTTGGCCGGGGGGCTTGTTGAAGCTTTCTTT. It codes for CASSLAGGLVEAFF.

This clonotype was seen a few times. J is TRBJ1-5 and V is TRBV6-2 or TRBV6-3; 7 positions match TRBD1. The CDR3 runs 15 residues. The germline V gene encodes CDR1 MNHEY and CDR2 SVGEGT. V lost 6 bases, J lost 3 bases, and 8 bases stayed unmatched. This CDR3 is CASSLGQIFNQPQHF. DNA of the CDR3: TGTGCCAGCAGCCTGGGACAGATCTTCAATCAGCCCCAGCATTTT.

V usage is TRBV13 and J usage is TRBJ2-1; D uncertain. The ends were cut back, 2 bases at V and 3 bases at J, with 11 bases in the middle. The CDR3 contains 15 residues. Germline loops: CDR1 PRHDT, CDR2 FYEKMQ (reference sequence). CDR3 sequence: CASSLPGRIYNEQFF. The DNA for the CDR3 is TGTGCCAGCAGCTTACCTGGACGCATCTACAATGAGCAGTTCTTC.

This clonotype was observed a few times. The rearrangement joins TRBV27 to TRBJ2-3; D may correspond to TRBD1 or TRBD2 (5 bases each). The V end lost 1 base, the J end lost 2 bases, and 10 bases lay between the germline ends. The CDR3 sequence is 15 residues long. Germline V gene sequence: CDR1 MNHEY, CDR2 SMNVEV (reference sequence). The CDR3 protein is CASSLFPGTTDTQYF. CDR3 DNA sequence: TGTGCCAGCAGTTTATTCCCAGGGACCACAGATACGCAGTATTTT.

In regard to this clonotype: The junction and the germline gene differ at one end; a read error may be behind it. The V call is TRBV27, the J call TRBJ2-1, with D unclear. CDR1 MNHEY and CDR2 SMNVEV come from the germline V gene (reference sequence). The CDR3 sequence is 14 residues long. CDR3 amino acids: CASAALGSSNEQFF. For the CDR3, the DNA is TGTGCCAGCGCGGCGCTAGGTTCCTCCAATGAGCAGTTCTTC.

This clonotype was seen only a few times. V gene TRBV20-1 combines with J gene TRBJ2-1; TRBD1 matches at 7 bases. V trimming: 4 bases; J trimming: 5 bases; junction bases outside the gene matches: 2. The CDR3 contains 12 residues. Germline CDR1 reads DFQATT; CDR2 reads SNEGSKA (reference sequence). The CDR3 DNA reads TGCAGTGCTACCACAGGGGACAATGAGCAGTTCTTC. This encodes CSATTGDNEQFF.

This clonotype was detected a few times. The rearrangement joins TRBV5-1 to TRBJ2-3; D not resolved. CDR3 length: 14 residues. The V gene lost 3 bases and the J gene lost 2 bases, with 10 bases spanning the gap. CDR1 and CDR2 from the germline V gene are SGHRS and YFSETQ. The CDR3 DNA sequence: TGCGCCAGCAGCTCTGACGGATACACAGATACGCAGTATTTT. As protein: CASSSDGYTDTQYF. Drawing the rest from reference TRBV5-1 and TRBJ2-3, the complete variable domain is KAGVTQTPRYLIKTRGQQVTLSCSPISGHRSVSWYQQTPGQGLQFLFEYFSETQRNKGNFPGRFSGRQFSNSRSEMNVSTLELGDSALYLCASSSDGYTDTQYFGPGTRLTVL.

This clonotype was counted only a few times. Just one base apart from a much larger clone, this may be a read error. This chain uses TRBV20-1 with TRBJ2-1; D possibly corresponds to TRBD2 (5 bases). The CDR3 spans 16 residues. Trimming removed 6 bases at V and 1 base at J, with 19 bases between. Germline loops: CDR1 DFQATT, CDR2 SNEGSKA (reference sequence). CDR3 amino acids: CSAPGPWGASYNEQFF. Written as DNA, the CDR3 is TGCAGTGCGCCTGGCCCCTGGGGAGCTTCCTACAATGAGCAGTTCTTC.

The rearrangement links TRBV24-1 to TRBJ2-3, with D possibly matching TRBD2 (5 bases). CDR1 and CDR2 (germline): KGHDR, SFDVKD. CDR3 length: 16 amino acids. The V end was cut by 4 bases, the J end by 1 base, with 14 bases between. The CDR3 loop reads CATSDPDWPGTDTQYF. The CDR3 region has the DNA TGTGCCACCAGTGACCCGGACTGGCCGGGCACAGATACGCAGTATTTT.

CDR3 sequence reads: CASSLESSEQYF. As DNA, the CDR3 is TGTGCCAGCAGCTTAGAGTCTTCCGAGCAGTACTTC. This chain links TRBV7-6 with TRBJ2-5; no clear D. TRBJ2-7 matches the DNA end more closely, so the J call is doubtful. Germline assignment: CDR1 SGHVS and CDR2 FNYEAQ. This CDR3 region has 12 residues.

The sample holds one count of this clonotype. One base away lies a much larger clone, so this may be a sequencing read error. The rearrangement uses TRBV15 and TRBJ2-1, with D possibly being TRBD2 (5 bases). Trimming pared 8 bases from V and 8 bases from J, leaving 13 bases between. Germline V gives CDR1 LNHNV, CDR2 YYDKDF (reference sequence). The CDR3 covers 12 residues. The CDR3 DNA follows: TGTGCCACCTCGACTACACTCCATGAGCAGTTCTTC. Translation: CATSTTLHEQFF. The variable domain in full, completed from reference TRBV15 and TRBJ2-1, reads DAMVIQNPRYQVTQFGKPVTLSCSQTLNHNVMYWYQQKSSQAPKLLFHYYDKDFNNEADTPDNFQSRRPNTSFCFLDIRSPGLGDTAMYLCATSTTLHEQFFGPGTRLTVL.

This clonotype was detected a few times. The rearrangement uses TRBV29-1 and TRBJ1-2; D remains unclear. V was shortened by 4 bases and J by 7 bases, with 13 bases between the two germline ends. Germline V gives CDR1 SQVTM, CDR2 ANQGSEA. CDR3 length equals 12 residues. The CDR3 coding sequence is TGCAGCGTTGCGGCGGCCTCCGGTGGCTACACCTTC. Its protein product is CSVAAASGGYTF.

This chain connects TRBV20-1 to TRBJ1-5, with a possible D match to TRBD1 (5 bases). The CDR3 runs to 12 residues. V was cut by 6 bases and J by 6 bases, with 12 bases left in between. The V gene's germline CDR1 is DFQATT and CDR2 SNEGSKA (reference sequence). CDR3 protein: CSAPVRGQPQHF. CDR3 coding DNA: TGCAGTGCCCCGGTAAGGGGTCAGCCCCAGCATTTT.

The chain uses TRBV20-1 and TRBJ2-3, with 9 bases aligning to TRBD1. This CDR3 has 15 amino acids. Germline CDR1 DFQATT, CDR2 SNEGSKA (reference sequence). Losses at the gene ends were 0 bases for V and 2 bases for J; bases not matched to a gene: 3. The CDR3 reads CSARDRDRATDTQYF. Written as DNA, the CDR3 is TGCAGTGCTAGAGACCGGGACAGGGCCACAGATACGCAGTATTTT.

The chain combines TRBV6-2 or TRBV6-3 with TRBJ2-3; TRBD1 is a possible D gene (7 bases). The germline CDR1 and CDR2 sequences are MNHEY and SVGEGT. Deletions cut 2 bases from V and 1 base from J, with 34 bases between. The CDR3 covers 23 residues. The CDR3 coding sequence is TGTGCCAGCAGTTACCGCGGGACAGCCAAAGTGGGGCTAGATGGGCACCGCACAGATACGCAGTATTTT. Residues: CASSYRGTAKVGLDGHRTDTQYF.

This clonotype was observed many times. The genes are TRBV12-3 or TRBV12-4 and TRBJ1-2; D perhaps matches TRBD1 (6 bases). CDR3 size: 16 residues. V gave up 5 bases and J gave up 2 bases, with 18 bases separating them. As DNA, the CDR3 is TGTGCCAGCAGTGGGGGATTGGGGGGGCGAAACTATGGCTACACCTTC. This codes for CASSGGLGGRNYGYTF.

This clonotype has only a few counts. This chain uses TRBV4-3 with TRBJ2-2, with D maybe TRBD1 (6 bases). Trimming pared 1 base from V and 8 bases from J, leaving 11 bases between. The CDR3 consists of 14 residues. Germline V gene lookup returns CDR1 LGHNA and CDR2 YSLEER. CDR3 nucleotide sequence: TGCGCCAGCAGCCAAGTCAGGGGACGGGGGGAGCTGTTTTTT. This gives the protein CASSQVRGRGELFF.

The rearrangement joins TRBV6-2 or TRBV6-3 to TRBJ1-2; 7 positions agree with TRBD1. CDR3 length: 13 amino acids. In germline, CDR1 is MNHEY, CDR2 SVGEGT. V shed 8 bases and J 5 bases; nucleotides not matched to a gene: 8. The CDR3 reads CASVEGARYGYTF. CDR3 nucleotides: TGTGCCAGCGTCGAGGGGGCGCGGTATGGCTACACCTTC.

V gene TRBV6-5 combines with J gene TRBJ1-5, with D possibly TRBD1 on 5 matching bases. The V gene lost 5 bases and the J gene lost 6 bases, with 11 bases spanning the gap. The CDR3 is made up of 13 amino acids. The germline CDR1 and CDR2 sequences are MNHEY and SVGAGI. The CDR3 sequence is CASSRQSRQPQHF. CDR3 in DNA: TGTGCCAGCAGTCGACAGAGTCGTCAGCCCCAGCATTTT.

This clonotype has only a few counts. The chain joins TRBV4-3 to TRBJ2-3, with TRBD1 as a possible D gene (8 bases). V was pared by 2 bases and J by 5 bases, with 17 bases between. This CDR3 is built from 16 residues. Germline V lookup: CDR1 LGHNA, CDR2 YSLEER. The CDR3, as DNA: TGCGCCAGCAGCCAAAGGGCAGGGGGCGGGGGAGATACGCAGTATTTT. Residues: CASSQRAGGGGDTQYF.